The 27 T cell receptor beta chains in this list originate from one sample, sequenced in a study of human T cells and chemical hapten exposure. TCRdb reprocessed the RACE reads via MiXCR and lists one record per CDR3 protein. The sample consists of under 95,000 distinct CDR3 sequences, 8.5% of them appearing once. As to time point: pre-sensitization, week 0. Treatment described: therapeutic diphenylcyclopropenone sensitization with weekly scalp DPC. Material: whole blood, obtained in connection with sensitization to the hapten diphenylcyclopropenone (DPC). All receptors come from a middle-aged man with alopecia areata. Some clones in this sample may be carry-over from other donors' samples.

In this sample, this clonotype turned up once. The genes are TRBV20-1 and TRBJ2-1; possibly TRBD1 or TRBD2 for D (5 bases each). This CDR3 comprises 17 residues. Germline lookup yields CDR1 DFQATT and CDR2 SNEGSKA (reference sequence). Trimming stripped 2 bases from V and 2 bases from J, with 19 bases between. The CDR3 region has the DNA TGCAGTGCTAGAATCAAGGGCCTCCGGGACCCCTACAATGAGCAGTTCTTC. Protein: CSARIKGLRDPYNEQFF.

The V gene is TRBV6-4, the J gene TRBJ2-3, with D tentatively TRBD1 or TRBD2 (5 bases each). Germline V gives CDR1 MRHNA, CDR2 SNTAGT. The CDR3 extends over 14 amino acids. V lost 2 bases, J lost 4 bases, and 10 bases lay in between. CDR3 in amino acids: CASSDRGSADTQYF. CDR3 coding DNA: TGTGCCAGCAGTGACCGGGGCTCCGCAGATACGCAGTATTTT.

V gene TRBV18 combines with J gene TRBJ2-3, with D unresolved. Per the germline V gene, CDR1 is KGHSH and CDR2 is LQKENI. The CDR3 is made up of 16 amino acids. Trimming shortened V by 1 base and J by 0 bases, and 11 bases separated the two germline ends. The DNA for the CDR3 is TGTGCCAGCTCACCACGAGCAGTTTCTAGCACAGATACGCAGTATTTT. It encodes CASSPRAVSSTDTQYF.

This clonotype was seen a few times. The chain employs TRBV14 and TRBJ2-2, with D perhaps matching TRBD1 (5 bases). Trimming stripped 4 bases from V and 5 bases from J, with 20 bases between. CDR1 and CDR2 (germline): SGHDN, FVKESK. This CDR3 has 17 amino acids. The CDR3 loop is CASSPRRQGYGTGELFF. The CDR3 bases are TGTGCCAGCAGCCCGCGGCGCCAGGGATACGGTACCGGGGAGCTGTTTTTT.

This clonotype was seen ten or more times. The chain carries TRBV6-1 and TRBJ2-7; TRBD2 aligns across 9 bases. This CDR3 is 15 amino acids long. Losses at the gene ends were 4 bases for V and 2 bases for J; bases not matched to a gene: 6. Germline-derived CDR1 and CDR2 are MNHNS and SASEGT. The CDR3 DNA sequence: TGTGCCAGCAGTGGATGGACTAGCGAAGCCTACGAGCAGTACTTC. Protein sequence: CASSGWTSEAYEQYF.

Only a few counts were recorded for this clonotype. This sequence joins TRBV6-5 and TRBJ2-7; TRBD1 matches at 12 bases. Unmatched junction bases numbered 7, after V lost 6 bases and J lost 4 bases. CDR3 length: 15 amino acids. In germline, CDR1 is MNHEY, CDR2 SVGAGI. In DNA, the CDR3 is TGTGCCAGCAGCCCGGGACAGGGGGCTTCTTACGAGCAGTACGTC. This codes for CASSPGQGASYEQYV.

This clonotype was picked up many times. The CDR3 DNA is TGTGCCAGCAGTTTAGTCCGGCGGCCCCAGCATTTT. Its protein is CASSLVRRPQHF. This chain connects TRBV28 to TRBJ1-5; D call uncertain. Trimming cost V 2 bases and J 9 bases, with 8 bases left between them. The length of the CDR3 is 12 residues. Germline CDR1 reads MDHEN; CDR2 reads SYDVKM. Together with reference TRBV28 and TRBJ1-5, the CDR3 gives the full variable domain: DVKVTQSSRYLVKRTGEKVFLECVQDMDHENMFWYRQDPGLGLRLIYFSYDVKMKEKGDIPEGYSVSREKKERFSLILESASTNQTSMYLCASSLVRRPQHFGDGTRLSIL.

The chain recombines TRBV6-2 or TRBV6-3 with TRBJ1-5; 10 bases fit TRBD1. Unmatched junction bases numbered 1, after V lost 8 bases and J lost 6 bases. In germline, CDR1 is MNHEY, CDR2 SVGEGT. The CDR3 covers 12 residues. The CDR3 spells CASRTGGQPQHF. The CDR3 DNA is TGTGCCAGCCGGACAGGGGGTCAGCCCCAGCATTTT.

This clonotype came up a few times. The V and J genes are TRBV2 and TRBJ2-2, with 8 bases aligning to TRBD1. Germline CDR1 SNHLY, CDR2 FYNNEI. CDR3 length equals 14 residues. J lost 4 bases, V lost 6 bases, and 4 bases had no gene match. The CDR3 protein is CASRLGTGTGELFF. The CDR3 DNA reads TGTGCCAGCAGACTCGGGACAGGCACCGGGGAGCTGTTTTTT.

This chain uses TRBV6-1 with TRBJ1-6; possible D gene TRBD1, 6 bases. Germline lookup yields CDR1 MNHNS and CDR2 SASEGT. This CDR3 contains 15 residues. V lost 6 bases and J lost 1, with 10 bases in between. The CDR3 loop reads CASREDRSYNSPLHF. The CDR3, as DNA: TGTGCCAGCAGAGAGGACAGATCCTATAATTCACCCCTCCACTTT.

The CDR3 DNA sequence: TGTGCCAGCAGTCCCCAGGCTAGCGGGAGGGGTAGCACAGATACGCAGTATTTT. Translating it yields CASSPQASGRGSTDTQYF. The V and J genes are TRBV28 and TRBJ2-3; 12 bases are shared with TRBD2. V shed 5 bases and J 0 bases; nucleotides not matched to a gene: 9. Germline CDR1 is MDHEN and CDR2 is SYDVKM. This CDR3 contains 18 residues.

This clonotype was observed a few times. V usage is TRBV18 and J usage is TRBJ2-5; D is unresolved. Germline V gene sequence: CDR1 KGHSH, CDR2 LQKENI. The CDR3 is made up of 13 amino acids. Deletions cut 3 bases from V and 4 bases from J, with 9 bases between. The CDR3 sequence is CASSPFDGETQYF. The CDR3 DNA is TGTGCCAGCTCACCCTTCGATGGAGAGACCCAGTACTTC. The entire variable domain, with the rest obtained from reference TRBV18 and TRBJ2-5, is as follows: NAGVMQNPRHLVRRRGQEARLRCSPMKGHSHVYWYRQLPEEGLKFMVYLQKENIIDESGMPKERFSAEFPKEGPSILRIQQVVRGDSAAYFCASSPFDGETQYFGPGTRLLVL.

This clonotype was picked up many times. CDR3 sequence: CGTGGSNQPQHF. CDR3 coding DNA: TGTGGGACAGGGGGTAGCAATCAGCCCCAGCATTTT. This chain joins TRBV5-8 and TRBJ1-5; 10 nucleotides agree with TRBD1. In germline, CDR1 is SGHTS, CDR2 YDEGEE. This CDR3 spans 12 amino acids.

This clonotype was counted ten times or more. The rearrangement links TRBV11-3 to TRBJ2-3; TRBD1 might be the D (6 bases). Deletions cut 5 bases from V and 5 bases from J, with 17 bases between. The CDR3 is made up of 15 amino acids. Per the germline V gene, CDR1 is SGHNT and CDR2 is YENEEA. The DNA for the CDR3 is TGTGCCAGCAGCGTCGGGGACAAAGGCATAGATACGCAGTATTTT. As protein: CASSVGDKGIDTQYF.

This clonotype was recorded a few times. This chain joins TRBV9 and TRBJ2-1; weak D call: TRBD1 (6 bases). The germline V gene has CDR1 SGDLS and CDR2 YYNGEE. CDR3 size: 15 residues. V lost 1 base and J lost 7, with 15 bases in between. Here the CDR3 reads CASSVRGWPENEQFF. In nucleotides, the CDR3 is TGTGCCAGCAGCGTAAGGGGGTGGCCTGAGAATGAGCAGTTCTTC.

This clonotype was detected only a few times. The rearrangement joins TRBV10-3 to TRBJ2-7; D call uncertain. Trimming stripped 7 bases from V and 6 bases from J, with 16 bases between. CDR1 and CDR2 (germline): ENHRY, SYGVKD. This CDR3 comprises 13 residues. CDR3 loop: CAIKRCDRLEQYV. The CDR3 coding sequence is TGTGCCATCAAACGTTGCGACCGGCTCGAGCAGTACGTC.

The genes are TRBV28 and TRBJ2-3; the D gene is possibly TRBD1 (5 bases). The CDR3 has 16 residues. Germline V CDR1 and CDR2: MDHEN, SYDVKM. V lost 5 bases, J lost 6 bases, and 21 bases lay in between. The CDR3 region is CASSRTTPRGSDTQYF. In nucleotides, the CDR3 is TGTGCCAGCAGTCGCACTACCCCAAGGGGCAGCGATACGCAGTATTTT.

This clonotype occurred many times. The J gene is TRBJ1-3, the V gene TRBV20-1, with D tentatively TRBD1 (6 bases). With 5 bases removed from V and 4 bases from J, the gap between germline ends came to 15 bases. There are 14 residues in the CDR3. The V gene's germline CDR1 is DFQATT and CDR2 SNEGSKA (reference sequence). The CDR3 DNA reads TGCAGTGCTGGCCTAACAGGGTACGGAAACACCATATATTTT. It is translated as CSAGLTGYGNTIYF.

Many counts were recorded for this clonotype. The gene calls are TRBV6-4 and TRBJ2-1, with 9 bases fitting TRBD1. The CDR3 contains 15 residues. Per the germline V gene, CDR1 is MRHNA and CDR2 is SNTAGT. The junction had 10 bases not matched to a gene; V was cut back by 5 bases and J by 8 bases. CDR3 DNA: TGTGCCAGCAGTCGGGGACAGGGCGGAATCGATGAGCAGTTCTTC. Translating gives CASSRGQGGIDEQFF.

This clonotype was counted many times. The CDR3 region has the DNA TGTGCCAGCAGTTTAGCGGGAGCGAAAGATACGCAGTATTTT. Its protein product is CASSLAGAKDTQYF. J is TRBJ2-3 and V is TRBV28; TRBD2 aligns across 7 bases. This CDR3 has 14 amino acids. Trimming cost V 2 bases and J 5 bases; bases outside gene matches: 4. Germline CDR1 and CDR2: MDHEN and SYDVKM.

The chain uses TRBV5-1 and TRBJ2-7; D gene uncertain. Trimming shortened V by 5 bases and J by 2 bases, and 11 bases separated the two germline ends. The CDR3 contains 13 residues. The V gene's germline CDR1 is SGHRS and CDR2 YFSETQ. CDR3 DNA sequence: TGCGCCAGCAGTTTTAAAGACCCCTACGAGCAGTACTTC. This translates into CASSFKDPYEQYF.

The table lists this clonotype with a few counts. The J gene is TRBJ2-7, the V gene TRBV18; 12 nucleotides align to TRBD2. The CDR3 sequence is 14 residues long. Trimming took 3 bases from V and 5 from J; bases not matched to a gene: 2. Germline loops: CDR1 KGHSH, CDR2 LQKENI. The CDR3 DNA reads TGTGCCAGCTCACCGGGGACTAGCGGGCACGAGCAGTACTTC. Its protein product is CASSPGTSGHEQYF.

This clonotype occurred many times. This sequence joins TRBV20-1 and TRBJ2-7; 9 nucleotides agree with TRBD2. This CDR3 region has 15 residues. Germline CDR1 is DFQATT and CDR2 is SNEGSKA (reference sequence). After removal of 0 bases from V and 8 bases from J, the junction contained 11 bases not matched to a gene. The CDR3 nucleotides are TGCAGTGCTAGAGACCCCCGGGCGGGAGGGTTTCAGCAGTACTTC. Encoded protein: CSARDPRAGGFQQYF.

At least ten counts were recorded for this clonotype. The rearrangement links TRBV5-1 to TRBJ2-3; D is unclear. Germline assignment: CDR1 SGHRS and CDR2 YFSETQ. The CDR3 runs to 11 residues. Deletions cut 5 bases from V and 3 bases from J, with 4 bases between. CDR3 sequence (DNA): TGCGCCAGCAGGATAACAGATACGCAGTATTTT. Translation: CASRITDTQYF.

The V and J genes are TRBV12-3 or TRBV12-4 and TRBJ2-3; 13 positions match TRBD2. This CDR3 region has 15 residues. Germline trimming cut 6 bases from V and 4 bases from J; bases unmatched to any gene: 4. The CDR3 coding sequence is TGTGCCAGCAGAGGACTAGCGGGAGCGTCAGATACGCAGTATTTT. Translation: CASRGLAGASDTQYF.

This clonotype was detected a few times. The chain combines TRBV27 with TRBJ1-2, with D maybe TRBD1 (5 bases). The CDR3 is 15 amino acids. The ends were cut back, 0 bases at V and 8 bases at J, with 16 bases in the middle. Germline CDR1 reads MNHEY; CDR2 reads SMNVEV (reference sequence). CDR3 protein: CASSLSSQGPLGYTF. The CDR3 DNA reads TGTGCCAGCAGTTTATCCAGCCAGGGCCCCCTAGGCTACACCTTC.

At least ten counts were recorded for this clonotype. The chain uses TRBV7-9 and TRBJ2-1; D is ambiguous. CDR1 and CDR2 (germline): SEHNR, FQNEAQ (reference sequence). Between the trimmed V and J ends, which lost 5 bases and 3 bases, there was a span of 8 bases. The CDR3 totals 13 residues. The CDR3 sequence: CASSVPNYNEQFF. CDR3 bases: TGTGCCAGCAGCGTGCCGAACTACAATGAGCAGTTCTTC. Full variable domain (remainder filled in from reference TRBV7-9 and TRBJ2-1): DTGVSQNPRHKITKRGQNVTFRCDPISEHNRLYWYRQTLGQGPEFLTYFQNEAQLEKSRLLSDRFSAERPKGSFSTLEIQRTEQGDSAMYLCASSVPNYNEQFFGPGTRLTVL.